This T cell receptor (beta chain) was sequenced during a study of beta chain features in type 1 diabetes (dated by TCRdb to the late 2010s). Study-wide context: No differences in mean age, gender distribution, total cell number or subset yield were found between patients and healthy donors. A total of roughly 99,000,000 sorted cells were examined across all samples, and the number of cells per subset was strongly correlated with RNA yield. In the study, TCRB repertoires of sorted circulating CD4+ T cell subsets from recently diagnosed type 1 diabetes patients were compared with those of matched healthy donors. Regulatory and stem cell-like memory subsets were obtained from only 8 patients and roughly 8 healthy donors, while naive and central memory subsets were obtained from all 30 or so donors. What the work shows at the level of the full study, not this receptor alone: The naive, central memory and regulatory TCRB repertoires appeared to resemble one another more closely among patients than among healthy donors. PCR might favor shorter templates, but patient and control samples were amplified and corrected together, so any skew would affect both groups equally. A moderate but significant shortening of TCRB CDR3 length was observed in type 1 diabetes patients in all four CD4+ subsets. Because the HLA sub-analyses included only small numbers of individuals, any influence of HLA type on TCRB rearrangement was left unresolved. Sequencing cDNA rather than genomic DNA could over-represent highly expressing activated cells, although activation and CD3 levels did not differ between groups. Fewer insertions and more nucleotide deletions at VDJ recombination sites were observed in patients with type 1 diabetes, implying thymic rearrangement abnormalities.

From each donor, a single peripheral blood sample of approximately 120 mL on average was drawn into heparinised tubes. A BD FACSAria II and a panel including CD45RO, CCR7, CD25, CD127, CD95 and CD27 were used to sort naive, central memory, regulatory and stem cell-like memory CD4+ T cells. A purity above 95% was achieved for all sorted populations. PBMCs were isolated immediately by Lymphoprep density gradient centrifugation and stained directly without culture. To minimize batch effects, samples were stained and sorted in pairs, one healthy donor with one patient per experiment. The High Capacity cDNA Reverse Transcription Kit was used to reverse transcribe all of the isolated RNA, meaning that expressed TCRB transcripts were what got sequenced. Naive, central memory and regulatory T cell samples underwent deep immunoSEQ sequencing, averaging around 4 million total reads per sample. Sorted cells were lysed in RLT buffer and RNA was extracted with DNase-treated RNeasy Micro or Mini kits, depending on cell number. To prevent cross-contamination, each cell subset was processed individually, whereas patient and healthy donor samples were processed jointly. The immunoSEQ multiplex PCR was used to amplify TCRB sequences from cDNA, generating 87-bp fragments that spanned the CDR3 region. Sequencing of the amplicons was done on the Illumina HiSeq platform. Regarding the original processing steps: PCR bias was corrected computationally using synthetic template baselines, and reads within Hamming distance 2 were collapsed, with unmergeable singletons discarded. Reads were aligned against IMGT so that V, D and J genes, CDR3 length and insertions or deletions at six rearrangement sites could be assigned. Within each subset, clonotype counts were normalized to sorted cell number, after which true diversity and Gini coefficients were computed with the tcR R package. Repertoire sharing was quantified using the overlap coefficient calculated on TCRB nucleotide sequences. In its TCRdb copy, this immuneACCESS table keeps in-frame sequences only and misses some clones. Where compared with another copy, unresolved V genes explain less than half of these, and the others have no known cause. The V and J calls and clone size were taken over from that table, and D and trimming were inferred from the DNA. Across this sample there are approximately 160,000 clones, with around 8% seen only once. Clones ranked in the top ten supply 0.65% of the sample.

A note on this clone: Its antigen is still unknown. Base-call qualities are not available, and no considerably larger clone is one nucleotide away.

Measured from the cysteine to the phenylalanine, the CDR3 is 15 residues long. Of all the DNA, just the CDR3 is kept, 45 bases in frame from base 1. The sequencing input was central memory CD4+ T cells from blood. This receptor was obtained from a man between 18 and 29 years old in good health. The chain is made from TRBV21-1 and TRBJ1-1; the table's D call, TRBD1, was not checked against the DNA. TRBV21-1 has pseudogene status. The DNA sequence is TGTGCCAGCAGCAAAAAAAGAGGGACAGCCCCTGAAGCTTTCTTT. This gives the protein CASSKKRGTAPEAFF.